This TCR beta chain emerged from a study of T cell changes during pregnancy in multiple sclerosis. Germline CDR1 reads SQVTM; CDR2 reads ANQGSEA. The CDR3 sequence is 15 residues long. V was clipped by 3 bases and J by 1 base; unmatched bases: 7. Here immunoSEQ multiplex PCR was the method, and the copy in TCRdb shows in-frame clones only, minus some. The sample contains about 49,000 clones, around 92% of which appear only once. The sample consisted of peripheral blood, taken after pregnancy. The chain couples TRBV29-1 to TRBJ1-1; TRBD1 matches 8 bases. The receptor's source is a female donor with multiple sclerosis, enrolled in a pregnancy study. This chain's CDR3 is CSVEPVGQGNTEAFF. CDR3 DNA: TGCAGCGTTGAGCCAGTCGGACAGGGGAACACTGAAGCTTTCTTT.